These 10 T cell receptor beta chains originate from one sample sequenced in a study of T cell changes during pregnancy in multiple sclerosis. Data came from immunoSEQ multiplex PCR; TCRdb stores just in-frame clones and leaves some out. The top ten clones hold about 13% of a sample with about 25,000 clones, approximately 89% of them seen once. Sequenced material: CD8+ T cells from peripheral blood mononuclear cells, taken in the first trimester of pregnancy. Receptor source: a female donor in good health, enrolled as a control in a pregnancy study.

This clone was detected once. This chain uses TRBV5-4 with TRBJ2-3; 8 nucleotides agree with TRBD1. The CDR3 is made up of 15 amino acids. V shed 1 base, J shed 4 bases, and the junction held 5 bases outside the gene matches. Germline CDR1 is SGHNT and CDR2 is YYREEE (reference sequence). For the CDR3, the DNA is TGTGCCAGCAGCTTGCGGACAGGGAGAGCAGATACGCAGTATTTT. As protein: CASSLRTGRADTQYF.

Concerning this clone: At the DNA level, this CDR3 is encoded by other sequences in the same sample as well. CDR3 DNA sequence: TGTGCCAGCAGAACCCCGGGGGGCTACACCTTC. Translation: CASRTPGGYTF. The rearrangement joins TRBV27 to TRBJ1-2; D not certain. Between the trimmed V and J ends, which lost 6 bases and 8 bases, there was a span of 10 bases. The CDR3 is 11 residues long. Germline V gene data show CDR1 as MNHEY and CDR2 as SMNVEV (reference sequence).

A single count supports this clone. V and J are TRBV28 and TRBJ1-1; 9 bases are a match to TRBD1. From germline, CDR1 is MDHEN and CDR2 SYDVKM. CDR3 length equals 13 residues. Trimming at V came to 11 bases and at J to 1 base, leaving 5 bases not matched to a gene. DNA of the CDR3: TGTGCCGCCCGGGACAGGGAGAACACTGAAGCTTTCTTT. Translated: CAARDRENTEAFF.

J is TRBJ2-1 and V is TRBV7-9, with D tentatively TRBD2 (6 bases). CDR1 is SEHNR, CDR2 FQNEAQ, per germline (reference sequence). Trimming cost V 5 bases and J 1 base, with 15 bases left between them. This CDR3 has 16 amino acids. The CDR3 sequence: CASSPSGGESYNEQFF. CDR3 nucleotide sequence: TGTGCCAGCAGCCCGTCTGGAGGGGAGTCCTACAATGAGCAGTTCTTC.

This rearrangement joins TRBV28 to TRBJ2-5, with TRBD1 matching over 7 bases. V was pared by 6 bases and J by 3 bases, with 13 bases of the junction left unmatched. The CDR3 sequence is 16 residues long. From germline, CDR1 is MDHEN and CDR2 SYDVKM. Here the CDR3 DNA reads TGTGCCAGCAGCTCTACATCCGGGACAGCTAAAGAGACCCAGTACTTC. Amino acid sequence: CASSSTSGTAKETQYF.

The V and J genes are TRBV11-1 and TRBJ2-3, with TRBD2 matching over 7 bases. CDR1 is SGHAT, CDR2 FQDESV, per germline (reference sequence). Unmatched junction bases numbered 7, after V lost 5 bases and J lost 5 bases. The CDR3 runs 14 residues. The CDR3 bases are TGTGCCAGCAGCCCGGGAGGAACGGGAGATACGCAGTATTTT. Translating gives CASSPGGTGDTQYF.

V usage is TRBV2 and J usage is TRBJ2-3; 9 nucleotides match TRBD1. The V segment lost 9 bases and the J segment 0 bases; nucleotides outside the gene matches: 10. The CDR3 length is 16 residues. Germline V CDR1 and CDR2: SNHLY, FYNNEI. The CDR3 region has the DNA TGTGCCAGTAACAGGGGGCCCTACGCTAGCACAGATACGCAGTATTTT. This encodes CASNRGPYASTDTQYF.

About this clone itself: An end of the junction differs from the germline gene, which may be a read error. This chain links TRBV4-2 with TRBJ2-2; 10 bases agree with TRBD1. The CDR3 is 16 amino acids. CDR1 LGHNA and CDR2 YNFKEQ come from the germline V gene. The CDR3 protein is CASSHAGTGVTGELLF. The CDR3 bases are TGTGCCAGCAGCCATGCCGGGACAGGGGTAACCGGGGAGCTGCTTTTT.

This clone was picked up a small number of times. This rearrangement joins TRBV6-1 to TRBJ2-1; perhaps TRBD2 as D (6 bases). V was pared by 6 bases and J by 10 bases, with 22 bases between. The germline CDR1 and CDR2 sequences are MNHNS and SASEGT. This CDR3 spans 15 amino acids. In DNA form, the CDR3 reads TGTGCCAGCAGCGGTGTGGCGGGGACTCCGCGAGAGCAGTTCTTC. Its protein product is CASSGVAGTPREQFF.

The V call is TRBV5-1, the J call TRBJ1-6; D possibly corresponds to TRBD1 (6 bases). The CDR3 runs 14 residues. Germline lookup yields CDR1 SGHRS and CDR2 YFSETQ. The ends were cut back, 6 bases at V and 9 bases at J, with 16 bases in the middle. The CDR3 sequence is CASKVGQSASPLHF. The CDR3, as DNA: TGCGCCAGCAAGGTGGGACAATCGGCTTCACCCCTCCACTTT.